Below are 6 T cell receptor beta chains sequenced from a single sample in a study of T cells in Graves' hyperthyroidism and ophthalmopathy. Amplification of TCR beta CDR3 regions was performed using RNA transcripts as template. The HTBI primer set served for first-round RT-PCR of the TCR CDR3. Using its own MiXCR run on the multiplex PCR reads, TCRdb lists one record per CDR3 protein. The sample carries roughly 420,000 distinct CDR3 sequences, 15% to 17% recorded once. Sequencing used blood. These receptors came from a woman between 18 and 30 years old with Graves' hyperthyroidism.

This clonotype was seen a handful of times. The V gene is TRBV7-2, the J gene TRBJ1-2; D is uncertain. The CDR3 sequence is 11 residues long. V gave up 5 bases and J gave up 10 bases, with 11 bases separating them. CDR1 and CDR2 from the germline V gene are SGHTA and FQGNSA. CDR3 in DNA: TGTGCCAGCAGCCCTGGCTCATACTACACCTTC. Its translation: CASSPGSYYTF.

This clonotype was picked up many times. The CDR3 nucleotides read TGTGCCAGCAGTTACGGAGGTGGGGCGGTTTCCGAGCAGTACTTC. This gives the protein CASSYGGGAVSEQYF. The V gene is TRBV28, the J gene TRBJ2-7; the D call may be TRBD1 or TRBD2 (5 bases each). Trimming removed 4 bases at V and 6 bases at J, with 19 bases between. There are 15 residues in the CDR3. In germline, CDR1 is MDHEN, CDR2 SYDVKM.

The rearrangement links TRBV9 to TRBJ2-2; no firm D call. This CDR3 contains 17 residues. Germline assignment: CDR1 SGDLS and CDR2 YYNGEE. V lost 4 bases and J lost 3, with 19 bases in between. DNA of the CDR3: TGTGCCAGCAGCTTCCGGGCCGACCCAATATACACCGGGGAGCTGTTTTTT. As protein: CASSFRADPIYTGELFF.

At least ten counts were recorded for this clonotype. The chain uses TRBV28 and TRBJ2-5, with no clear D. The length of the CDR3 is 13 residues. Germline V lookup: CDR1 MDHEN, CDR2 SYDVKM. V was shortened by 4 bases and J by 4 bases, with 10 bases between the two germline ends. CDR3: CASSSTVGETQYF. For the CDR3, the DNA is TGTGCCAGCAGTTCCACCGTGGGAGAGACCCAGTACTTC.

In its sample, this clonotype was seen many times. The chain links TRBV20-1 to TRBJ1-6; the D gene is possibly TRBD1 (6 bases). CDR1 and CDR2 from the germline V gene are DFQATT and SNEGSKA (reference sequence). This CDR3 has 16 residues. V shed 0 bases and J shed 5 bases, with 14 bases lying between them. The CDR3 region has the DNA TGCAGTGCTAGAGATAACGGAGCAGGGGATAATTCACCCCTCCACTTT. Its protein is CSARDNGAGDNSPLHF.

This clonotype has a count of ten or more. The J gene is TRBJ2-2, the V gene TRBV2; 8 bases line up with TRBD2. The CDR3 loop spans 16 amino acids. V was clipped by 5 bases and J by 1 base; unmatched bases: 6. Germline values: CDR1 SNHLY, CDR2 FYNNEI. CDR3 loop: CASSLPLAENTGELFF. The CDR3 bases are TGTGCCAGCAGTCTCCCACTAGCGGAGAACACCGGGGAGCTGTTTTTT.